This record looks at one T cell receptor beta chain sequence and its context. The CDR3 is made up of 15 amino acids. V lost 4 bases, J lost 5 bases, and 17 bases lay in between. Germline CDR1 is MGHDK and CDR2 is SYGVNS. MiXCR, run by TCRdb on the RT-PCR reads, gives a single entry per CDR3 protein. The repertoire has around 150,000 distinct CDR3 sequences, about 36% of them found once; the top ten carry around 50%. The data derive from a study of patients and donors after allogeneic stem cell transplantation. Sequencing was done on a sample of blood, either unsorted or a sorted T cell fraction (not recorded which). The source of this sequence is a human donor who was either an allogeneic HSCT recipient or a stem cell or donor lymphocyte infusion donor (not recorded which). It is not recorded whose cells these are; they may come from a transplant donor. The rearrangement links TRBV25-1 to TRBJ1-2; no clear D gene. The CDR3 spells CASSVRGREPYGYTF. DNA for the CDR3: TGTGCCAGCAGTGTGCGAGGGAGGGAGCCTTATGGCTACACCTTC.